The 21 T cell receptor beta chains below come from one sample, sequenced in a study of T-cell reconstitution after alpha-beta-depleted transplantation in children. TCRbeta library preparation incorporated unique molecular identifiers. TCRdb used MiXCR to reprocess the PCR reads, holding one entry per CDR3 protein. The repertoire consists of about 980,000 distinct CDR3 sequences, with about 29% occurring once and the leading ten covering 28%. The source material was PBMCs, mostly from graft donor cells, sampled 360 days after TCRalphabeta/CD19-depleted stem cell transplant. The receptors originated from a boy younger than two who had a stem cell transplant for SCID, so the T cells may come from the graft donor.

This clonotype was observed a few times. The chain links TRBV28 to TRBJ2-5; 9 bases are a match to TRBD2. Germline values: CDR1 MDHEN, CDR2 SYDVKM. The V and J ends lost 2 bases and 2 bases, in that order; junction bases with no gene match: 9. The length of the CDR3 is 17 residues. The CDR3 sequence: CASSLGGAGGIQETQYF. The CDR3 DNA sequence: TGTGCCAGCAGTTTAGGGGGCGCGGGGGGGATACAAGAGACCCAGTACTTC. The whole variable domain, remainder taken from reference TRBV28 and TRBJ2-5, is DVKVTQSSRYLVKRTGEKVFLECVQDMDHENMFWYRQDPGLGLRLIYFSYDVKMKEKGDIPEGYSVSREKKERFSLILESASTNQTSMYLCASSLGGAGGIQETQYFGPGTRLLVL.

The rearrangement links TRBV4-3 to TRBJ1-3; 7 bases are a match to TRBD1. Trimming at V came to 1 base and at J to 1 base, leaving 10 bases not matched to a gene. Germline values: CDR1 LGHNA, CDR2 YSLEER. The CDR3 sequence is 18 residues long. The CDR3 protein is CASSQGPDRSESGNTIYF. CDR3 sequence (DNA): TGCGCCAGCAGCCAAGGCCCGGACAGGTCGGAATCTGGAAACACCATATATTTT.

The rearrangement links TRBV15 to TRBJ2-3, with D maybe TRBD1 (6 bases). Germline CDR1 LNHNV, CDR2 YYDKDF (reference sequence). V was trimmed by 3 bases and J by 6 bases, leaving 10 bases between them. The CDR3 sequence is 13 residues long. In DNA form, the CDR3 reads TGTGCCACCAGCAGCCGAAGGGGGGATACGCAGTATTTT. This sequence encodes CATSSRRGDTQYF.

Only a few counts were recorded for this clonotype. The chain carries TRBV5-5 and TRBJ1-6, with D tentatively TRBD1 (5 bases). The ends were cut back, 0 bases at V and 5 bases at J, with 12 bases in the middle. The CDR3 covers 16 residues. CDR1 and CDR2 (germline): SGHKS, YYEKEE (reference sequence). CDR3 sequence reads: CASSLVRGANNSPLHF. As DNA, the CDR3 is TGTGCCAGCAGCTTGGTCCGGGGCGCGAATAATTCACCCCTCCACTTT.

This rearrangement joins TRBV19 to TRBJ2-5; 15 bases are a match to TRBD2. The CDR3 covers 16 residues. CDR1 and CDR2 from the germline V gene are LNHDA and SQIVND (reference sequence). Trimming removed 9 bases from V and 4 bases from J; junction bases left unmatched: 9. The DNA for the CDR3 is TGTGCCAGCTCTCGGACTAGCGGGGGGGCGAGAGAGACCCAGTACTTC. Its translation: CASSRTSGGARETQYF.

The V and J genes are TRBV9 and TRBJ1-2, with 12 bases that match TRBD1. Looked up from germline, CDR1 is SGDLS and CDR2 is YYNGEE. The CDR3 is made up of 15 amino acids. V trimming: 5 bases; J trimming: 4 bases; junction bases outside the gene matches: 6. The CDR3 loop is CASRAGTGGLYGYTF. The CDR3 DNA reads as TGTGCCAGCAGAGCCGGGACAGGGGGCCTCTATGGCTACACCTTC. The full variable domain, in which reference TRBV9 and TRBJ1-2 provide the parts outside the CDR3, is DSGVTQTPKHLITATGQRVTLRCSPRSGDLSVYWYQQSLDQGLQFLIQYYNGEERAKGNILERFSAQQFPDLHSELNLSSLELGDSALYFCASRAGTGGLYGYTFGSGTRLTVV.

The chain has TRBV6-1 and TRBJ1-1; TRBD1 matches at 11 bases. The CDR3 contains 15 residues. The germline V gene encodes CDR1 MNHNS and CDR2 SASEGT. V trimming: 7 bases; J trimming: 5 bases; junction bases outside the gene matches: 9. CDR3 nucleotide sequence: TGTGCCAGCACCGCTCGGGGACAGGGGGGGACTGAAGCTTTCTTT. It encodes CASTARGQGGTEAFF.

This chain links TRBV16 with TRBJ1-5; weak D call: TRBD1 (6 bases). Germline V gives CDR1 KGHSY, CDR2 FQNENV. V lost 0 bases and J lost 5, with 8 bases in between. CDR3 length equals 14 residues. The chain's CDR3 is CASSQSQGYQPQHF. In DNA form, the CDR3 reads TGTGCCAGCAGCCAATCCCAGGGGTATCAGCCCCAGCATTTT.

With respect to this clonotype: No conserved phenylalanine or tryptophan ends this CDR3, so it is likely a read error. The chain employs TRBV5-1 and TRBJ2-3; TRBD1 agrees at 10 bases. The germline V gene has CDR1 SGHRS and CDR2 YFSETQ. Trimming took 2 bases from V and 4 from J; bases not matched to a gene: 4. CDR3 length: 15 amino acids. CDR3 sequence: CASSFDRGPADTQYY. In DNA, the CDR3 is TGCGCCAGCAGCTTCGACAGGGGGCCCGCAGATACGCAGTATTAT.

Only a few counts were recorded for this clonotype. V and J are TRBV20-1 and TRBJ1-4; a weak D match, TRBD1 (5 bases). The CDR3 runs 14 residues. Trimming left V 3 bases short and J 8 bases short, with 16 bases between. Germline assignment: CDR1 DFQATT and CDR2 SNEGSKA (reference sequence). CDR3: CSAREQARREKLFF. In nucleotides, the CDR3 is TGCAGTGCTAGGGAACAGGCACGGCGGGAAAAACTGTTTTTT.

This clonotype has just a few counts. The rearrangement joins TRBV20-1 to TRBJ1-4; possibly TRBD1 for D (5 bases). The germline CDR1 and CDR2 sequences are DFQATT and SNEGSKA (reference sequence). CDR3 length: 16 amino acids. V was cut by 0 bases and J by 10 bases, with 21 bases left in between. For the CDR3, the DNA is TGCAGTGCTAGAGATGATGCTAGGACGGGGCCTTCAAAACTGTTTTTT. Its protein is CSARDDARTGPSKLFF.

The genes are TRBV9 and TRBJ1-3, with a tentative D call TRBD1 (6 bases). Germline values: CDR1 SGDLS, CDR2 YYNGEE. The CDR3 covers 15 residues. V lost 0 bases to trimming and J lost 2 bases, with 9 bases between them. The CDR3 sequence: CASSVEGGTGNTIYF. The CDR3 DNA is TGTGCCAGCAGCGTAGAAGGGGGAACTGGAAACACCATATATTTT.

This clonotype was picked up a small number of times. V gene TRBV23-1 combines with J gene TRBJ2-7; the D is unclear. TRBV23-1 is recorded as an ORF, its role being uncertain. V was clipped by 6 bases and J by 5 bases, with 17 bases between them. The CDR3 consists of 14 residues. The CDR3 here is CASSLTGPWHEQYF. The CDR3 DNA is TGCGCCAGCAGCCTAACTGGACCTTGGCACGAGCAGTACTTC.

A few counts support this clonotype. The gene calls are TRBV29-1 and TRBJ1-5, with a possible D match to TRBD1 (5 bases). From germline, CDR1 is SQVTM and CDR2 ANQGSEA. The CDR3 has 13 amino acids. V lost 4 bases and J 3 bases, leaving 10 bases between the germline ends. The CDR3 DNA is TGCAGCGTTGGGGCAGGGTTCAATCAGCCCCAGCATTTT. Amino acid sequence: CSVGAGFNQPQHF.

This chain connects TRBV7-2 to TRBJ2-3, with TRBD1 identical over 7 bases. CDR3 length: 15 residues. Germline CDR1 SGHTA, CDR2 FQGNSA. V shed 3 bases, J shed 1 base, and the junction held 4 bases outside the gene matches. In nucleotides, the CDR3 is TGTGCCAGCAGCTTGACAGGGTCGGGCACAGATACGCAGTATTTT. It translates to CASSLTGSGTDTQYF.

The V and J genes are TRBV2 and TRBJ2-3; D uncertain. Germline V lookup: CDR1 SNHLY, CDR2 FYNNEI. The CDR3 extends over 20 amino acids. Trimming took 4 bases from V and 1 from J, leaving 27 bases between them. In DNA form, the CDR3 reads TGTGCCAGCAGTGGTCCGCCTCGTGCATTGGAAAGGACGGGCACAGATACGCAGTATTTT. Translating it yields CASSGPPRALERTGTDTQYF.

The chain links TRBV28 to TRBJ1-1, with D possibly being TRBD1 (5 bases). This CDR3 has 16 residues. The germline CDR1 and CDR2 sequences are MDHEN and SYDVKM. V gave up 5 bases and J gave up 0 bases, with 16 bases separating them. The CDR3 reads CASSPPPGTVNTEAFF. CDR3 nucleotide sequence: TGTGCCAGCAGTCCACCTCCTGGGACGGTGAACACTGAAGCTTTCTTT.

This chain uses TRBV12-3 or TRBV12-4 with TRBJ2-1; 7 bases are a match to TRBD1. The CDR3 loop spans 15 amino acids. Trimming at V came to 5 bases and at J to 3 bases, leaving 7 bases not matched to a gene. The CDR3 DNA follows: TGTGCCAGCAGTCTGAGACAGGGAGTCTACAATGAGCAGTTCTTC. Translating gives CASSLRQGVYNEQFF.

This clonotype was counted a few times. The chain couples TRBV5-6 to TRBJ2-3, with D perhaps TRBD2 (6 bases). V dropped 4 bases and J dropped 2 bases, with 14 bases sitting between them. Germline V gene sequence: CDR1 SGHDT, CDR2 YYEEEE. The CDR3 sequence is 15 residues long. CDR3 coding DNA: TGTGCCAGCAGCCCCCAGAGCGGGCTCACAGATACGCAGTATTTT. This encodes CASSPQSGLTDTQYF.

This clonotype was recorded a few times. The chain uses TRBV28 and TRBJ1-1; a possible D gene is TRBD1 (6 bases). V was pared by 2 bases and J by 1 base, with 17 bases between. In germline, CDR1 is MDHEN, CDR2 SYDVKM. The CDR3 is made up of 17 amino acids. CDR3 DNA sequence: TGTGCCAGCAGTTTACCCCGTTTGGGGGACACGAACACTGAAGCTTTCTTT. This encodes CASSLPRLGDTNTEAFF.

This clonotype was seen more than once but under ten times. The CDR3 region has the DNA TGTGCCAGCAGCTCGACCGAGCAAGAGACCCAGTACTTC. Residues: CASSSTEQETQYF. The chain carries TRBV7-9 and TRBJ2-5; the D is unclear. The CDR3 has 13 residues. From germline, CDR1 is SEHNR and CDR2 FQNEAQ (reference sequence). V shed 4 bases and J shed 2 bases, with 8 bases lying between them.